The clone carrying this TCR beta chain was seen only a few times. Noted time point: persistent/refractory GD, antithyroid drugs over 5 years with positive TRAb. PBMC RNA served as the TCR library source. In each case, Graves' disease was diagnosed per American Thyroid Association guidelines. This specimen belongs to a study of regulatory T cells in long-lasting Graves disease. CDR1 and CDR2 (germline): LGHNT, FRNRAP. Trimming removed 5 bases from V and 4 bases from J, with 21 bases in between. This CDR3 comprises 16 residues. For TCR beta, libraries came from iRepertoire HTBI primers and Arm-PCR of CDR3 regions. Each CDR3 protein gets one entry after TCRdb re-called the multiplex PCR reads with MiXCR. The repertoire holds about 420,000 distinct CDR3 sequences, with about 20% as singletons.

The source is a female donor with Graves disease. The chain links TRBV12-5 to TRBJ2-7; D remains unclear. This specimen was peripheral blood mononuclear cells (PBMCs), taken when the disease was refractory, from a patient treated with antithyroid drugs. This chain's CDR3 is CASGPQVSPERYEQYF. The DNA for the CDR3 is TGTGCTAGTGGTCCTCAGGTCTCCCCTGAGAGGTACGAGCAGTACTTC.